The 15 T cell receptor beta chains given below trace back to one sample, sequenced in a study of shared clonotypes between healthy human individuals. Measured with immunoSEQ multiplex PCR; TCRdb has only the in-frame clones, and not every one. The table has 1.5 million to 1.9 million clones, 95% to 99% seen once. Specimen: naive CD4+ T cells sorted from blood. Subset: CD45RA+ positively selected. Source of these receptors: a man younger than 40 in good health.

On this clone: This CDR3 is also generated by other DNA sequences in the sample. This chain links TRBV9 with TRBJ2-1; D unclear. The germline gives CDR1 SGDLS, CDR2 YYNGEE. The CDR3 length is 12 residues. V was clipped by 0 bases and J by 7 bases, with 5 bases between them. CDR3 residues: CASSVGLNEQFF. CDR3 sequence (DNA): TGTGCCAGCAGCGTAGGACTGAATGAGCAGTTCTTC.

The rearrangement joins TRBV7-3 to TRBJ2-1; 7 bases agree with TRBD1. Germline V CDR1 and CDR2: SGHTA, FQGTGA. The CDR3 loop spans 14 amino acids. Trimming at V came to 5 bases and at J to 5 bases, leaving 6 bases not matched to a gene. The CDR3 DNA follows: TGTGCCAGCAGCACACAGGGGCAGGACAATGAGCAGTTCTTC. Protein product: CASSTQGQDNEQFF.

The rearrangement uses TRBV5-1 and TRBJ1-1; unclear D gene. This CDR3 comprises 13 residues. V lost 4 bases, J lost 1 base, and 8 bases lay in between. Germline lookup yields CDR1 SGHRS and CDR2 YFSETQ. The CDR3 bases are TGCGCCAGCAGCCGGGCACAGAACACTGAAGCTTTCTTT. Protein: CASSRAQNTEAFF.

This rearrangement joins TRBV7-9 to TRBJ1-1; the D gene is possibly TRBD1 (6 bases). Trimming shortened V by 4 bases and J by 3 bases, and 15 bases separated the two germline ends. The CDR3 length is 15 residues. Germline CDR1 and CDR2: SEHNR and FQNEAQ (reference sequence). The CDR3 is CASSSPGGADTEAFF. CDR3 sequence (DNA): TGTGCCAGCAGCTCCCCGGGGGGCGCAGACACTGAAGCTTTCTTT.

The chain carries TRBV7-3 and TRBJ2-2; 10 bases fit TRBD2. Germline V lookup: CDR1 SGHTA, CDR2 FQGTGA. The CDR3 has 15 amino acids. The junction had 9 bases not matched to a gene; V was cut back by 5 bases and J by 9 bases. DNA for the CDR3: TGTGCCAGCAGCCTAGGACTAGCGGTGGAGCGGGAGCTGTTTTTT. Protein sequence: CASSLGLAVERELFF. The entire variable domain, with the rest obtained from reference TRBV7-3 and TRBJ2-2, is as follows: GAGVSQTPSNKVTEKGKYVELRCDPISGHTALYWYRQSLGQGPEFLIYFQGTGAADDSGLPNDRFFAVRPEGSVSTLKIQRTERGDSAVYLCASSLGLAVERELFFGEGSRLTVL.

This chain links TRBV5-1 with TRBJ2-7; 7 nucleotides line up with TRBD2. The CDR3 is 14 residues long. V lost 2 bases to trimming and J lost 4 bases; unmatched junction nucleotides: 6. Germline CDR1 and CDR2: SGHRS and YFSETQ. CDR3 in amino acids: CASSFEPGLYEQYF. The CDR3 bases are TGCGCCAGCAGCTTTGAACCGGGACTATACGAGCAGTACTTC.

The V gene is TRBV28, the J gene TRBJ2-2, with D maybe TRBD1 (5 bases). The CDR3 extends over 17 amino acids. Germline V CDR1 and CDR2: MDHEN, SYDVKM. V lost 1 base and J lost 2, with 14 bases in between. As DNA, the CDR3 is TGTGCCAGCAGTTTATCAGCATGGGGCGACAACACCGGGGAGCTGTTTTTT. Translating gives CASSLSAWGDNTGELFF.

A remark on this clone: In the same sample, other DNA sequences code for this CDR3. The chain has TRBV11-2 and TRBJ1-5, with D possibly being TRBD1 (5 bases). The CDR3 has 15 residues. The germline V gene has CDR1 SGHAT and CDR2 FQNNGV. V lost 0 bases to trimming and J lost 4 bases, with 10 bases between them. Here the CDR3 reads CASSLDGGANQPQHF. The CDR3 DNA reads TGTGCCAGCAGCTTAGATGGTGGGGCAAATCAGCCCCAGCATTTT.

This rearrangement joins TRBV6-6 to TRBJ2-2, with D unclear. CDR1 is MNHNY, CDR2 SVGAGI, per germline (reference sequence). The ends were cut back, 7 bases at V and 1 base at J, with 7 bases in the middle. The CDR3 totals 13 residues. DNA for the CDR3: TGTGCCAGCACAAGGGAGAACACCGGGGAGCTGTTTTTT. Encoded protein: CASTRENTGELFF.

This chain joins TRBV27 and TRBJ2-7; TRBD1 agrees at 10 bases. CDR1 and CDR2 (germline): MNHEY, SMNVEV (reference sequence). The CDR3 runs 14 residues. V shed 5 bases, J shed 5 bases, and the junction held 6 bases outside the gene matches. The CDR3 spells CASSLGTGANEQYF. CDR3 nucleotide sequence: TGTGCCAGCAGTCTAGGGACAGGGGCCAACGAGCAGTACTTC.

The chain is built from TRBV5-4 and TRBJ2-1; 7 bases are a match to TRBD2. This CDR3 contains 18 residues. V was clipped by 1 base and J by 6 bases; unmatched bases: 16. Germline V gene data show CDR1 as SGHNT and CDR2 as YYREEE (reference sequence). The CDR3 here is CASSLPGLRLAEGNEQFF. CDR3 bases: TGTGCCAGCAGCTTGCCTGGGTTGCGGCTAGCGGAAGGCAATGAGCAGTTCTTC.

The chain couples TRBV10-3 to TRBJ2-2; D tentatively fits TRBD1 or TRBD2 (5 bases each). Trimming took 4 bases from V and 7 from J, leaving 10 bases between them. CDR1 is ENHRY and CDR2 is SYGVKD in the germline V gene. This CDR3 is built from 13 residues. This chain's CDR3 is CAISGDGGGELFF. The CDR3 coding sequence is TGTGCCATCAGTGGGGACGGAGGCGGGGAGCTGTTTTTT.

This chain uses TRBV19 with TRBJ1-5, with TRBD1 identical over 7 bases. The CDR3 spans 13 residues. Germline V gives CDR1 LNHDA, CDR2 SQIVND (reference sequence). The J segment lost 6 bases and the V segment lost 7 bases, leaving 6 bases of the junction unmatched. The DNA for the CDR3 is TGTGCCAGTAAACAGGGACAGTCTCAGCCCCAGCATTTT. Translation: CASKQGQSQPQHF.

This clone was seen a single time. V gene TRBV29-1 combines with J gene TRBJ2-1; 8 bases line up with TRBD1. The CDR3 loop spans 13 amino acids. V was pared by 6 bases and J by 5 bases, with 6 bases of the junction left unmatched. Germline CDR1 and CDR2: SQVTM and ANQGSEA. The CDR3 nucleotides read TGCAGCGTGGCGGGACAGGCTGACAATGAGCAGTTCTTC. Translation gives CSVAGQADNEQFF.

This rearrangement joins TRBV19 to TRBJ1-5; D ambiguous. Per the germline V gene, CDR1 is LNHDA and CDR2 is SQIVND (reference sequence). The CDR3 length is 15 residues. Between the trimmed V and J ends, which lost 7 bases and 0 bases, there was a span of 13 bases. The CDR3 protein is CASKGYQTSNQPQHF. The CDR3 DNA follows: TGTGCCAGTAAGGGATACCAGACTAGCAATCAGCCCCAGCATTTT. Complete variable domain (other parts from reference TRBV19 and TRBJ1-5): DGGITQSPKYLFRKEGQNVTLSCEQNLNHDAMYWYRQDPGQGLRLIYYSQIVNDFQKGDIAEGYSVSREKKESFPLTVTSAQKNPTAFYLCASKGYQTSNQPQHFGDGTRLSIL.